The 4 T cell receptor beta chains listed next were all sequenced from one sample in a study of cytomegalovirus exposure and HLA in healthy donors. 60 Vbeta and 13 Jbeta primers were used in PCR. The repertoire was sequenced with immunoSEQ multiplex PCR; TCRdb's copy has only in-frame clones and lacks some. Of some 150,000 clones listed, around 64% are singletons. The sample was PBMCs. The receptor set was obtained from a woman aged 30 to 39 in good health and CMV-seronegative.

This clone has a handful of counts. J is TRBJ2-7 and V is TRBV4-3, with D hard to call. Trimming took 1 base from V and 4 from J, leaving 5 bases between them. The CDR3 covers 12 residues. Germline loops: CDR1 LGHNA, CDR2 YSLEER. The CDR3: CASSQGEYEQYF. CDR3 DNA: TGCGCCAGCAGCCAAGGCGAATACGAGCAGTACTTC.

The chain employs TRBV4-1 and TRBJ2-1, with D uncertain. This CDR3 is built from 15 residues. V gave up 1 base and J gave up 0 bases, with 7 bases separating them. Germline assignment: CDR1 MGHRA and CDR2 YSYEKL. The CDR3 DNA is TGCGCCAGCAGCCAAGTGAAGAGCTCCTACAATGAGCAGTTCTTC. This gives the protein CASSQVKSSYNEQFF.

CDR3 bases: TGTGCCAGCAGCCCCCCCATGGCGGGATGGGAGGGGCAGTACTTC. It codes for CASSPPMAGWEGQYF. The gene calls are TRBV11-2 and TRBJ2-7; 7 bases match TRBD2. The junction had 16 bases not matched to a gene; V was cut back by 5 bases and J by 9 bases. Per germline, CDR1 SGHAT and CDR2 FQNNGV. The CDR3 contains 15 residues.

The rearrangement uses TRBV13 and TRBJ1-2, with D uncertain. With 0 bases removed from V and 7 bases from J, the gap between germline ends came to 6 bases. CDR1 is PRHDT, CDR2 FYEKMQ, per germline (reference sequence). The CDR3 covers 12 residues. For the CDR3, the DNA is TGTGCCAGCAGCTTAGGAAACGGTGGCTACACCTTC. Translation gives CASSLGNGGYTF. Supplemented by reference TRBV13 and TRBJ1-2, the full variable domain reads AAGVIQSPRHLIKEKRETATLKCYPIPRHDTVYWYQQGPGQDPQFLISFYEKMQSDKGSIPDRFSAQQFSDYHSELNMSSLELGDSALYFCASSLGNGGYTFGSGTRLTVV.